This TCR beta chain was captured in a study of T cells in Graves' hyperthyroidism and ophthalmopathy. General study results and limits: Within blood appeared most thyroid clonotypes that had expanded above 0.001.

TCR beta CDR3 sequences were amplified from RNA transcripts. The TCR CDR3 first-round RT-PCR relied on the HTBI primer set. TCRdb re-derived calls from the multiplex PCR reads in MiXCR, one entry per CDR3 protein. The sample lists about 660,000 distinct CDR3 sequences, about 45% occurring once. With 5 bases clipped from V and 2 bases from J, the junction kept 7 bases outside the gene matches. The CDR3 is made up of 16 amino acids. Germline V gives CDR1 KGHDR, CDR2 SFDVKD. Comments on this clonotype: What it binds is unknown.

Exclusion of a patient resulted from uncontrolled infection, other autoimmune disease, pregnancy or lactation. The diagnostic basis comprised clinical symptoms, serum thyroxine and TRAb, thyroid ultrasound and orbital computed tomography. The receptor's source is an adult man with Graves' disease, either hyperthyroidism or ophthalmopathy (not recorded which). The material sequenced was peripheral blood or thyroid tissue (not recorded which). J is TRBJ2-2 and V is TRBV24-1; 7 nucleotides line up with TRBD1. The CDR3 is CATSGGTESNTGELFF. CDR3 nucleotides: TGTGCCACCAGTGGGGGGACAGAGTCCAACACCGGGGAGCTGTTTTTT.